This T cell receptor beta chain comes out of a study of blood T cell repertoires in COVID-19. Only in-frame clones appear in the TCRdb table, and some are missing; sequencing was by immunoSEQ multiplex PCR. The sample includes around 200,000 clones, approximately 90% of them seen just once. Sequences were obtained from peripheral blood. This TCR was recovered from a man aged 18 to 29 with active or convalescent COVID-19.

The CDR3 DNA reads TGCGCCAGCTCTAGCGGGAGTAGGGGAAATGAGCAGTTCTTC. This sequence encodes CASSSGSRGNEQFF. V and J are TRBV23-1 and TRBJ2-1; 10 bases are a match to TRBD2. TRBV23-1 is reported as an ORF; its role is uncertain. V dropped 8 bases and J dropped 7; count of bases not matched to a gene: 8. The CDR3 loop spans 14 amino acids.